The 5 T cell receptor beta chains below come from one sample, sequenced in a study of cytotoxic CD8 clonotypes in ibrutinib-treated CLL. Sequencing was performed with immunoSEQ multiplex PCR; in TCRdb, only in-frame clones are kept and a portion is missing. Of roughly 51,000 clones listed, approximately 51% were seen once; the top ten hold about 30%. This material consisted of PBMCs, taken after 12 months of ibrutinib treatment. Receptors were obtained from a human donor with chronic lymphocytic leukemia.

This chain joins TRBV9 and TRBJ2-2; possibly TRBD2 for D (6 bases). CDR3 length: 14 residues. Germline V lookup: CDR1 SGDLS, CDR2 YYNGEE. V lost 0 bases to trimming and J lost 6 bases, with 9 bases between them. The CDR3 sequence is CASSVGWGAGELFF. As DNA, the CDR3 is TGTGCCAGCAGCGTAGGTTGGGGGGCCGGGGAGCTGTTTTTT.

The CDR3 is CATNRPGGNYGYTF. CDR3 coding DNA: TGTGCCACCAACCGTCCGGGCGGCAACTATGGCTACACCTTC. V is TRBV6-5 and J is TRBJ1-2, with unresolved D. The CDR3 covers 14 residues. Germline loops: CDR1 MNHEY, CDR2 SVGAGI. V lost 10 bases and J lost 2, with 17 bases in between.

This clone has a single count. The genes are TRBV2 and TRBJ2-1, with 9 bases aligning to TRBD2. This CDR3 contains 15 residues. Trimming at V came to 7 bases and at J to 7 bases, leaving 11 bases not matched to a gene. The V gene's germline CDR1 is SNHLY and CDR2 FYNNEI. Here the CDR3 reads CASNPFAGGRNEQFF. The CDR3, as DNA: TGTGCCAGCAACCCCTTCGCGGGAGGGCGGAATGAGCAGTTCTTC.

The chain employs TRBV5-4 and TRBJ2-3, with D possibly TRBD2 on 6 matching bases. V lost 1 base and J lost 6, with 9 bases in between. Germline CDR1 is SGHNT and CDR2 is YYREEE (reference sequence). The CDR3 spans 13 residues. CDR3 sequence (DNA): TGTGCCAGCAGCTTGTTTAGCGGTGATACGCAGTATTTT. Translating gives CASSLFSGDTQYF. Full variable domain (remainder filled in from reference TRBV5-4 and TRBJ2-3): ETGVTQSPTHLIKTRGQQVTLRCSSQSGHNTVSWYQQALGQGPQFIFQYYREEENGRGNFPPRFSGLQFPNYSSELNVNALELDDSALYLCASSLFSGDTQYFGPGTRLTVL.

This clone was recorded a few times. The chain has TRBV6-1 and TRBJ1-1, with D perhaps matching TRBD1 (5 bases). The CDR3 consists of 15 residues. The germline V gene encodes CDR1 MNHNS and CDR2 SASEGT. V lost 4 bases and J 0 bases, leaving 12 bases between the germline ends. The CDR3: CASSVQGLMNTEAFF. The CDR3 coding sequence is TGTGCCAGCAGTGTTCAGGGACTAATGAACACTGAAGCTTTCTTT.